These T cell receptor beta chains were read from a single sample in a study of blood T cell repertoires in COVID-19. Clones were sequenced by immunoSEQ multiplex PCR, and TCRdb holds only the in-frame ones, with some missing. The repertoire holds about 29,000 clones, with 85% to 90% as singletons. The sequenced material came from peripheral blood. These receptors were collected from a man aged 65 to 85 with active COVID-19. CDR3s include the opening cysteine and the closing phenylalanine or tryptophan. A D gene is named only where the DNA matches it firmly. A clone size is listed for some rows: how often the clone was seen (once, few, many), or a class if it is expanded.

-	TRBJ1-4	15	TRBV27	once	TGTGCCAGCAGTCCGCACAACGATCCAAATGAAAAACTGTTTTTT	CASSPHNDPNEKLFF
TRBD1	TRBJ2-1	15	TRBV28	-	TGTGCCAGCAGTTCGGGACAGGGGGTTCACAATGAGCAGTTCTTC	CASSSGQGVHNEQFF
-	TRBJ2-5	13	TRBV6-2/TRBV6-3	-	TGTGCCAGCAGTATCCCTAACCAAGAGACCCAGTACTTC	CASSIPNQETQYF
TRBD1	TRBJ1-2	14	TRBV6-6	once	TGTGCCAGCGCCGGGACAGGGGACAACTATGGCTACACCTTC	CASAGTGDNYGYTF
-	TRBJ1-6	16	TRBV10-3	once	TGTGCCATCAGTGACCCTAATCCCGGGGAGCGTTCACCCCTCCACTTT	CAISDPNPGERSPLHF
-	TRBJ1-5	13	TRBV4-2	-	TGTGCCAGCAGCCAGGACAGCTATCAGCCCCAGCATTTT	CASSQDSYQPQHF
TRBD1	TRBJ1-2	15	TRBV18	-	TGTGCCAGCTCACCCCGGCAAAATACAGGGGTTGGCTACACCTTC	CASSPRQNTGVGYTF
-	TRBJ2-1	16	TRBV12-5	-	TGTGCTAGTGGTTTGGGCGGAGGCCGCACCTACAATGAGCAGTTCTTC	CASGLGGGRTYNEQFF
TRBD2	TRBJ2-7	12	TRBV7-9	-	TGTGCCAGCAACGGGGGGGACTACGAGCAGTACTTC	CASNGGDYEQYF
-	TRBJ2-3	15	TRBV19	-	TGTGCCAGTAGGGGGACTCGTTATTCCACAGATACGCAGTATTTT	CASRGTRYSTDTQYF
TRBD1	TRBJ2-2	13	TRBV6-5	-	TGTGCCAGCAGTCGGACAGGGTCCGGGGAGCTGTTTTTT	CASSRTGSGELFF
-	TRBJ1-1	16	TRBV27	-	TGTGCCAGCAGTCCCGTGGCAGGGGTAGGGAACACTGAAGCTTTCTTT	CASSPVAGVGNTEAFF
-	TRBJ1-1	15	TRBV5-6	-	TGTGCCAGCCCCGCCCCGAGGGGGTTTAACACTGAAGCTTTCTTT	CASPAPRGFNTEAFF
TRBD2	TRBJ2-7	16	TRBV11-2	-	TGTGCCAGCAGCCCATCTAGCGGGGGATTCTATATCGAGCAGTACTTC	CASSPSSGGFYIEQYF
TRBD2	TRBJ2-2	18	TRBV28	few	TGTGCCAGCAGTCTCCCGGGACTAGCGGGGGGGAGTACCGGGGAGCTGTTTTTT	CASSLPGLAGGSTGELFF
TRBD1	TRBJ2-7	16	TRBV4-1	-	TGCGCCAGCAGCCCCCAAACCGGGACAGGTAGATACGAGCAGTACTTC	CASSPQTGTGRYEQYF
TRBD2	TRBJ2-1	16	TRBV4-3	-	TGCGCCAGCAGCCAAGAAGTGGCTAGCGGGGGAAATGAGCAGTTCTTC	CASSQEVASGGNEQFF
TRBD2	TRBJ2-5	15	TRBV24-1	-	TGTGCCACCAGTGATTATAGCGGGGGGGCGGAGACCCAGTACTTC	CATSDYSGGAETQYF
-	TRBJ2-5	15	TRBV7-9	-	TGTGCCAGCAGCTTAGGTAGTCTGGAGGGGGAGACCCAGTACTTC	CASSLGSLEGETQYF
TRBD2	TRBJ2-5	18	TRBV7-6	-	TGTGCCAGCAGAAATATTCCAGTGTGGACTAGCGGACAAGAGACCCAGTACTTC	CASRNIPVWTSGQETQYF
-	TRBJ2-1	15	TRBV7-3	few	TGTGCCAGCAGCTTCAGGGCGGGGGCCCTCAATGAGCAGTTCTTC	CASSFRAGALNEQFF
-	TRBJ2-1	16	TRBV7-2	-	TGTGCCAGCAGCACATCGATCTCTGGCTCCTACAATGAGCAGTTCTTC	CASSTSISGSYNEQFF
TRBD1	TRBJ1-2	15	TRBV19	-	TGTGCCAGTAATGCCGACAGGGGAAGGTCCCATGGCTACACCTTC	CASNADRGRSHGYTF
-	TRBJ1-2	16	TRBV19	-	TGTGCCAGTAGGTCCACGTTTGGACAGCCGTTCTATGGCTACACCTTC	CASRSTFGQPFYGYTF
TRBD1	TRBJ1-2	18	TRBV19	once	TGTGCCAGTAGTACCAGAGCCACAGGGACAGGGACTTTCTATGGCTACACCTTC	CASSTRATGTGTFYGYTF
TRBD1	TRBJ2-2	15	TRBV13	-	TGTGCCAGCAGCCGACAGGGGGCGGAGACCGGGGAGCTGTTTTTT	CASSRQGAETGELFF
-	TRBJ2-5	13	TRBV5-1	few	TGCGCCAGCAGGCGGGGACTCCAAGAGACCCAGTACTTC	CASRRGLQETQYF
TRBD2	TRBJ2-1	15	TRBV2	-	TGTGCCAGCAGCGGACTAGCGGGGGGGGGAGATGAGCAGTTCTTC	CASSGLAGGGDEQFF
-	TRBJ1-4	16	TRBV15	-	TGTGCCACCAGCGAACAGGCAAGCTGGGTCAATGAAAAACTGTTTTTT	CATSEQASWVNEKLFF
-	TRBJ1-5	15	TRBV20-1	-	TGCAGTGCTAGTCAGGCTGGGCTGTACAATCAGCCCCAGCATTTT	CSASQAGLYNQPQHF
-	TRBJ1-1	14	TRBV6-5	-	TGTGCCAGCAGTTCAATTAGAAGATCAACTGAAGCTTTCTTT	CASSSIRRSTEAFF
TRBD1	TRBJ1-5	16	TRBV5-1	-	TGCGCCAGCAGCTTGCTACCTCCCGGGACAGGAGAGCCCCAGCATTTT	CASSLLPPGTGEPQHF
-	TRBJ2-3	14	TRBV7-2	-	TGTGCCAGCAGCCCCCTGGGCCCCACAGATACGCAGTATTTT	CASSPLGPTDTQYF
TRBD2	TRBJ2-5	15	TRBV5-8	-	TGTGCCAGCAGCTCGGGACTAGCGGGGACTGAGACCCAGTACTTC	CASSSGLAGTETQYF
-	TRBJ2-2	15	TRBV6-2/TRBV6-3	-	TGTGCCAGCAGTTACGTGCAGGCCAACACCGGGGAGCTGTTTTTT	CASSYVQANTGELFF
-	TRBJ2-7	12	TRBV29-1	-	TGCAGCGTTGAACTCCAGGGATACGAGCAGTACTTC	CSVELQGYEQYF
-	TRBJ2-1	17	TRBV2	-	TGTGCCAGCAGTGAAGCGCGTCGGGGGTCCTCCTACAATGAGCAGTTCTTC	CASSEARRGSSYNEQFF
TRBD1	TRBJ1-5	14	TRBV7-2	-	TGTGCCAGCAGCGGCCAGGGGGGCAATCAGCCCCAGCATTTT	CASSGQGGNQPQHF
TRBD2	TRBJ2-1	16	TRBV14	few	TGTGCCAGCAGCCCCCTTAGCGGGGGGGCTTACAATGAGCAGTTCTTC	CASSPLSGGAYNEQFF
-	TRBJ1-5	16	TRBV15	-	TGTGCCACCAGCAGAGACGGCGGGACCTACGATCAGCCCCAGCATTTT	CATSRDGGTYDQPQHF
TRBD1	TRBJ1-2	15	TRBV7-6	-	TGTGCCAGCAGCTTTCGGGACAGTCGGGGCTATGGCTACACCTTC	CASSFRDSRGYGYTF